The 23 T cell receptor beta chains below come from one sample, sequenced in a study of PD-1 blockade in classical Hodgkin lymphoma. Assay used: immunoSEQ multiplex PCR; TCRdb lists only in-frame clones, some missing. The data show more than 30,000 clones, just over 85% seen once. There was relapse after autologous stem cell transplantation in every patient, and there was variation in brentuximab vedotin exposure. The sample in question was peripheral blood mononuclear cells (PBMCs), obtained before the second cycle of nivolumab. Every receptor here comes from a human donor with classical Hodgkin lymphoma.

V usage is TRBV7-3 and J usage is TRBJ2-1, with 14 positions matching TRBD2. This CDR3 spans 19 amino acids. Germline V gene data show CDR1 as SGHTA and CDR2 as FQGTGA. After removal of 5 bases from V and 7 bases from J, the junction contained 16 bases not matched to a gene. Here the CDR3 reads CASSQLTKGLAGGTNEQFF. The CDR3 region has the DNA TGTGCCAGCAGCCAACTAACCAAAGGACTAGCGGGGGGTACAAATGAGCAGTTCTTC.

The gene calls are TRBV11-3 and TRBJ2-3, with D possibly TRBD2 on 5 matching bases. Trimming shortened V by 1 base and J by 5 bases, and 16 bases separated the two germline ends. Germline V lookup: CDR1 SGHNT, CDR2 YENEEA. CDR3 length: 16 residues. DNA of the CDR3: TGTGCCAGCAGCTTAGGTCTGCTTCAGAGGGAAGATACGCAGTATTTT. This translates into CASSLGLLQREDTQYF.

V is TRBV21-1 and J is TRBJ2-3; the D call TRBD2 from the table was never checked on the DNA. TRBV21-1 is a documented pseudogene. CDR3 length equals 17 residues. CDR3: CASSTGSVAVSTDTQYF. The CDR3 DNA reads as TGTGCCAGCAGCACTGGATCTGTAGCGGTTAGCACAGATACGCAGTATTTT.

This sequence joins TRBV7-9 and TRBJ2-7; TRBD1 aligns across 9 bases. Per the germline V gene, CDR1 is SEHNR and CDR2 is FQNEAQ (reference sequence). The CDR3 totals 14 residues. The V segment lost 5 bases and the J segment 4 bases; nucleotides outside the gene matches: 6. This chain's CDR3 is CASSVRDRDYEQYF. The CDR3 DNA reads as TGTGCCAGCAGCGTCCGGGACAGGGATTACGAGCAGTACTTC.

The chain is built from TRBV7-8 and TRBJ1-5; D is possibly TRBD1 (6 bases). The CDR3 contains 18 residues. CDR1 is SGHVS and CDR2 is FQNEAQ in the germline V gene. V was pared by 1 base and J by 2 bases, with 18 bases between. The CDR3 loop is CASSLGGATGRGNQPQHF. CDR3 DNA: TGTGCCAGCAGCTTAGGAGGGGCAACAGGGAGAGGCAATCAGCCCCAGCATTTT.

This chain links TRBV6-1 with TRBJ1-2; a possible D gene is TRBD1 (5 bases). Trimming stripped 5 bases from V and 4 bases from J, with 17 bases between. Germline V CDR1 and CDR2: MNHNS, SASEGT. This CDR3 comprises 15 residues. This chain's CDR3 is CASSNTGGFAYGYTF. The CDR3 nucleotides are TGTGCCAGCAGTAATACAGGCGGGTTCGCCTATGGCTACACCTTC.

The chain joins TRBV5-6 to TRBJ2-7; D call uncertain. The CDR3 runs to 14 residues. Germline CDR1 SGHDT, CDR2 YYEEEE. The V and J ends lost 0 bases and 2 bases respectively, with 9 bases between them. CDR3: CASSLVRRTYEQYF. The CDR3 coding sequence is TGTGCCAGCAGCTTGGTTCGAAGAACCTACGAGCAGTACTTC.

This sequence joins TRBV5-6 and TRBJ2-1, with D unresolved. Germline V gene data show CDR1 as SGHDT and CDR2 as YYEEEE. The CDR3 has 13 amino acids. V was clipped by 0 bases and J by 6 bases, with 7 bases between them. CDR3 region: CASSLAVLNEQFF. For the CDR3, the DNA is TGTGCCAGCAGCTTGGCAGTTCTCAATGAGCAGTTCTTC.

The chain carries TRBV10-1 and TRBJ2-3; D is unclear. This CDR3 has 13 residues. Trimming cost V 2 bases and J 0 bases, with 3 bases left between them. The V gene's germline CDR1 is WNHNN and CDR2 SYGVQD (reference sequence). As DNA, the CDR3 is TGCGCCAGCAGTGAGGACAGCACAGATACGCAGTATTTT. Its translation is CASSEDSTDTQYF.

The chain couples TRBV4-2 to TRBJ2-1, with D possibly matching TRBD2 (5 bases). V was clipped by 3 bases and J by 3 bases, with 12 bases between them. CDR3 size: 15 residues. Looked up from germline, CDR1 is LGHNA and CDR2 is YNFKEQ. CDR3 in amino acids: CASSHLAPYYNEQFF. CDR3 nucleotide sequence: TGTGCCAGCAGCCACCTAGCCCCGTACTACAATGAGCAGTTCTTC.

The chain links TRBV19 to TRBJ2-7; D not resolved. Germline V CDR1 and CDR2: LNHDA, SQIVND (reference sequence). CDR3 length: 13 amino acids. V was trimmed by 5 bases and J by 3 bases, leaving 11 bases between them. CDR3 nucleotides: TGTGCCAGTAGTCGTCAGGAGTTCTACGAGCAGTACTTC. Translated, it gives CASSRQEFYEQYF. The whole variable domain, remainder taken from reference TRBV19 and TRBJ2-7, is DGGITQSPKYLFRKEGQNVTLSCEQNLNHDAMYWYRQDPGQGLRLIYYSQIVNDFQKGDIAEGYSVSREKKESFPLTVTSAQKNPTAFYLCASSRQEFYEQYFGPGTRLTVT.

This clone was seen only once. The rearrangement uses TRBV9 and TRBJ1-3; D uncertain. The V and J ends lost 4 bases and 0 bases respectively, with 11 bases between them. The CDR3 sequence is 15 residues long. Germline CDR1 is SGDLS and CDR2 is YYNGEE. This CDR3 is CASSRAESSGNTIYF. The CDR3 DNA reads TGTGCCAGCAGCAGGGCAGAGAGCTCTGGAAACACCATATATTTT.

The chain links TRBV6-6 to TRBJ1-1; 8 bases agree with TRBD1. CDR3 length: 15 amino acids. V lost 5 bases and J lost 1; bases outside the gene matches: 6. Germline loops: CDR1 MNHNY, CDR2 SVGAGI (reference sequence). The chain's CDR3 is CASSQPGTGNTEAFF. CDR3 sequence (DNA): TGTGCCAGCAGTCAGCCCGGGACAGGGAACACTGAAGCTTTCTTT.

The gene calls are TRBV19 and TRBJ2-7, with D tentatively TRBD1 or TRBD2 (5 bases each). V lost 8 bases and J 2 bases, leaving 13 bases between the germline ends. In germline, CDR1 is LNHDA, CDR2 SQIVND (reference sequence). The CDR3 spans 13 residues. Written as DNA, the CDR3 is TGTGCCAGTGCCGAGGGGCCGGCCTACGAGCAGTACTTC. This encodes CASAEGPAYEQYF.

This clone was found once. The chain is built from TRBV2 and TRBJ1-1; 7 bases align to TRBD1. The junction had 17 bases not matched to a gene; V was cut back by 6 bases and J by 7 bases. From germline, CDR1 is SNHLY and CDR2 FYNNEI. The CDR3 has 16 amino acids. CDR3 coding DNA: TGTGCCAGCAGCCAGAATAGAGGGGGCGTTGGGAATGAAGCTTTCTTT. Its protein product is CASSQNRGGVGNEAFF.

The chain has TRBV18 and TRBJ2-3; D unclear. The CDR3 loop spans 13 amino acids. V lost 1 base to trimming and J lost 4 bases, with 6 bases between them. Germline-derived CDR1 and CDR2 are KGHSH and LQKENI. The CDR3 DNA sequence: TGTGCCAGCTCACCACTCCCGGCAGATACGCAGTATTTT. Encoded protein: CASSPLPADTQYF.

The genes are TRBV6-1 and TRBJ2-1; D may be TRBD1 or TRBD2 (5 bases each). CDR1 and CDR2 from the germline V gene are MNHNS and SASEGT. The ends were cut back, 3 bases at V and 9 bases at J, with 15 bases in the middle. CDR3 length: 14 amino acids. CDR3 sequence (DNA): TGTGCCAGCAGTGATGGGGGTTTGCCTAGTGAGCAGTTCTTC. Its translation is CASSDGGLPSEQFF.

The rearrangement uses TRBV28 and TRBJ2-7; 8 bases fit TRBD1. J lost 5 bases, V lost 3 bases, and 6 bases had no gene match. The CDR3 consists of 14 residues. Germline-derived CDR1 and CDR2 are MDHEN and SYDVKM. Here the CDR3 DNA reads TGTGCCAGCAGTTTGAGGGCAGGGGGCCACGAGCAGTACTTC. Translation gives CASSLRAGGHEQYF.

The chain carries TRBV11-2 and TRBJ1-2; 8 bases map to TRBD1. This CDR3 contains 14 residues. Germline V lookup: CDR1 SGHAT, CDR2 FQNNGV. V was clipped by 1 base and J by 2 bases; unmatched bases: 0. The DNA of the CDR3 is TGTGCCAGCAGCTTAGGACAGGGGAACTATGGCTACACCTTC. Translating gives CASSLGQGNYGYTF.

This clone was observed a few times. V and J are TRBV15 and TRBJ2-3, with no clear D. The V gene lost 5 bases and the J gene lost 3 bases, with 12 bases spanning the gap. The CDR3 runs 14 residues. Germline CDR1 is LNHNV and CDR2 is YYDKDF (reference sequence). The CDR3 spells CATSPRWGTDTQYF. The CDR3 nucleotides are TGTGCCACCAGCCCACGGTGGGGAACAGATACGCAGTATTTT.

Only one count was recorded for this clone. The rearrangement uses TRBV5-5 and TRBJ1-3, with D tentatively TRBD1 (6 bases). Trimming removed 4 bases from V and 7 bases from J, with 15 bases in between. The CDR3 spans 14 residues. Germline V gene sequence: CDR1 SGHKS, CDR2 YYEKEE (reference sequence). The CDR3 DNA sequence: TGTGCCAGCAGCCCATGGGGGGCAGGCAACACCATATATTTT. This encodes CASSPWGAGNTIYF. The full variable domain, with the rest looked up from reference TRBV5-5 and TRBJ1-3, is DAGVTQSPTHLIKTRGQQVTLRCSPISGHKSVSWYQQVLGQGPQFIFQYYEKEERGRGNFPDRFSARQFPNYSSELNVNALLLGDSALYLCASSPWGAGNTIYFGEGSWLTVV.

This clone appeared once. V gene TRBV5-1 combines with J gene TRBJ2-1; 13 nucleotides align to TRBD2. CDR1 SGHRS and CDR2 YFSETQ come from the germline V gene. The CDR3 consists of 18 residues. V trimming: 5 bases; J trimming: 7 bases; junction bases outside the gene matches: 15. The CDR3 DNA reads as TGCGCCAGCAGACCTTATACCCGGACTAGCGGGAGTCGGAATGAGCAGTTCTTC. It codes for CASRPYTRTSGSRNEQFF. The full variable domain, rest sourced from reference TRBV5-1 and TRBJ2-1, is KAGVTQTPRYLIKTRGQQVTLSCSPISGHRSVSWYQQTPGQGLQFLFEYFSETQRNKGNFPGRFSGRQFSNSRSEMNVSTLELGDSALYLCASRPYTRTSGSRNEQFFGPGTRLTVL.

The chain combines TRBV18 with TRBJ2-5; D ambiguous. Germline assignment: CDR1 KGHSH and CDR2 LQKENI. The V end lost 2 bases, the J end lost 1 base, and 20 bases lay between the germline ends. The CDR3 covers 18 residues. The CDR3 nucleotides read TGTGCCAGCTCACCATTATTGGGCACAAGCGCGCTCCAAGAGACCCAGTACTTC. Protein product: CASSPLLGTSALQETQYF.